The 10 T cell receptor beta chains below were found in one sample sequenced in a study of blood T cell repertoires in COVID-19. TCRdb's copy holds only in-frame clones and misses some; the assay was immunoSEQ multiplex PCR. The sample shows 100,000 to 150,000 clones, less than 75% of them seen only once. The sequenced material came from peripheral blood. Every receptor here comes from a human donor with acute or convalescent COVID-19. The donor label of this sample is uncertain.

This sequence joins TRBV21-1 and TRBJ1-5. TRBV21-1 is a documented pseudogene. This CDR3 has 15 amino acids. CDR3 bases: TGTGCCAGCAGCAGGGGGGTAACGGGCAATCAGCCCCAGCATTTT. Translation: CASSRGVTGNQPQHF.

The chain recombines TRBV5-5 with TRBJ1-2; D gene uncertain. This CDR3 spans 15 amino acids. V was shortened by 2 bases and J by 3 bases, with 14 bases between the two germline ends. Germline CDR1 reads SGHKS; CDR2 reads YYEKEE (reference sequence). The CDR3: CASSFPFGRDYGYTF. As DNA, the CDR3 is TGTGCCAGCAGCTTCCCATTTGGGAGGGACTATGGCTACACCTTC.

A few counts support this clone. The chain joins TRBV6-5 to TRBJ2-7, with D possibly matching TRBD2 (5 bases). V lost 6 bases, J lost 7 bases, and 16 bases lay in between. Germline V gives CDR1 MNHEY, CDR2 SVGAGI. CDR3 length equals 13 residues. The CDR3 sequence is CASSVGTGGEQYV. In nucleotides, the CDR3 is TGTGCCAGCAGCGTTGGAACCGGAGGAGAGCAGTACGTC.

The V call is TRBV20-1, the J call TRBJ1-3; tentative D call: TRBD1 (5 bases). The V gene's germline CDR1 is DFQATT and CDR2 SNEGSKA (reference sequence). The CDR3 has 14 amino acids. The V gene lost 3 bases and the J gene lost 1 base, with 10 bases spanning the gap. CDR3 region: CSASAGGSGNTIYF. The CDR3 DNA sequence: TGCAGTGCTAGTGCGGGGGGGTCTGGAAACACCATATATTTT.

Concerning this clone itself: This CDR3 is also generated by other DNA sequences in the sample. This chain uses TRBV5-1 with TRBJ2-2; 10 bases are a match to TRBD1. There are 14 residues in the CDR3. Trimming cost V 3 bases and J 5 bases; bases outside gene matches: 1. Germline V CDR1 and CDR2: SGHRS, YFSETQ. In nucleotides, the CDR3 is TGCGCCAGCAGCTGGGGACAGGGGACCGGGGAGCTGTTTTTT. It codes for CASSWGQGTGELFF.

The chain carries TRBV6-1 and TRBJ2-3; D is undetermined. The CDR3 is 15 residues long. Germline V gene lookup returns CDR1 MNHNS and CDR2 SASEGT. The V end was cut by 1 base, the J end by 0 bases, with 8 bases between. The DNA for the CDR3 is TGTGCCAGCAGTGAAGTGGCCACAAGCACAGATACGCAGTATTTT. Residues: CASSEVATSTDTQYF.

The V gene is TRBV14, the J gene TRBJ2-3; 10 bases agree with TRBD1. The CDR3 covers 15 residues. Trimming at V came to 4 bases and at J to 5 bases, leaving 6 bases not matched to a gene. Germline CDR1 is SGHDN and CDR2 is FVKESK. CDR3 residues: CASSPDRGQGDTQYF. CDR3 DNA: TGTGCCAGCAGCCCCGACAGGGGGCAGGGAGATACGCAGTATTTT.

This clone was counted only a few times. This chain joins TRBV11-3 and TRBJ2-2, with a weak D call TRBD2 (6 bases). The germline gives CDR1 SGHNT, CDR2 YENEEA. This CDR3 contains 14 residues. Between the trimmed V and J ends, which lost 5 bases and 1 base, there was a span of 8 bases. The DNA of the CDR3 is TGTGCCAGCAGCCCCGGGGGGAACACCGGGGAGCTGTTTTTT. Translated, it gives CASSPGGNTGELFF.

The chain is built from TRBV7-2 and TRBJ2-1; 12 nucleotides match TRBD1. The CDR3 has 15 amino acids. Trimming took 4 bases from V and 9 from J; bases not matched to a gene: 7. Germline values: CDR1 SGHTA, CDR2 FQGNSA. The CDR3 loop is CASSSPGQGAGEQFF. The CDR3 bases are TGTGCCAGCAGCTCTCCGGGACAGGGGGCGGGTGAGCAGTTCTTC.

This clone has more than one count but fewer than ten. The chain recombines TRBV5-6 with TRBJ2-1; no definite D call. V was cut by 4 bases and J by 10 bases, with 12 bases left in between. The CDR3 is 12 amino acids. Germline V gives CDR1 SGHDT, CDR2 YYEEEE. The CDR3 region has the DNA TGTGCCAGCAGCGTCCCCGGGTGGGAGCAGTTCTTC. This gives the protein CASSVPGWEQFF. The full variable domain, in which reference TRBV5-6 and TRBJ2-1 provide the parts outside the CDR3, is DAGVTQSPTHLIKTRGQQVTLRCSPKSGHDTVSWYQQALGQGPQFIFQYYEEEERQRGNFPDRFSGHQFPNYSSELNVNALLLGDSALYLCASSVPGWEQFFGPGTRLTVL.